The clone carrying this T cell receptor (beta chain) was recorded at least ten times. TCR beta CDR3 region amplification was performed from RNA transcripts. The HTBI primer set was used in a first-round RT-PCR of the TCR CDR3. TCRdb passed the multiplex PCR reads through MiXCR, listing each CDR3 protein once. Of 350,000 or so distinct CDR3 sequences in the sample, 21% are singletons; the top ten hold 50%. The data derive from a study of T cells in Graves' hyperthyroidism and ophthalmopathy. In germline, CDR1 is SGDLS, CDR2 YYNGEE. The CDR3 loop spans 15 amino acids. The ends were cut back, 0 bases at V and 2 bases at J, with 9 bases in the middle. Hyperthyroidism in the patients, aged 18 to 65, was newly diagnosed and under 2 months in duration. Investigators excluded patients with uncontrolled infection, other autoimmune disease, pregnancy or lactation.

Sequencing was done on a sample of blood. This receptor was identified in a woman aged 45-60 years with Graves' hyperthyroidism. V gene TRBV9 combines with J gene TRBJ2-1; D is ambiguous. The CDR3 DNA reads as TGTGCCAGCAGCGTAGGCCTAACAACCTACAATGAGCAGTTCTTC. Translated, it gives CASSVGLTTYNEQFF.